The entry below gives a single T cell receptor beta chain sequence along with its context. Its antigen remains unknown. Germline CDR1 reads SGDLS; CDR2 reads YYNGEE. The CDR3 sequence is 17 residues long. Losses at the gene ends were 0 bases for V and 1 base for J; bases not matched to a gene: 3. This record comes from a study of T-cell memory formation after mild COVID-19. Overall study: TCR clusters were largely donor specific.

Findings and caveats of the study: CD4+ contracting clones lay mainly in CM and EM, CD8+ ones in EMRA.

The TCR alpha and TCR beta cDNA libraries, bearing sample barcodes and UMIs, were generated by 5'RACE using constant-segment primers. TCRdb processed the 5' RACE reads anew with MiXCR; each CDR3 protein has one entry. Seen here are 400,000 to 550,000 distinct CDR3 sequences, 25% observed once, and the top ten hold approximately 12%. The sequence was collected from an adult woman who had mild COVID-19 (a few samples of this study predate the infection). Cell type and time point are not known. V and J are TRBV9 and TRBJ2-4; 11 positions match TRBD2. The sample consisted of PBMCs or a T cell subset sorted from them (not recorded which). CDR3 sequence: CASSVGLAGKAKNIQYF. The CDR3 DNA follows: TGTGCCAGCAGCGTAGGACTAGCGGGAAAGGCCAAAAACATTCAGTACTTC. The complete variable domain, with remaining parts taken from reference TRBV9 and TRBJ2-4, reads DSGVTQTPKHLITATGQRVTLRCSPRSGDLSVYWYQQSLDQGLQFLIQYYNGEERAKGNILERFSAQQFPDLHSELNLSSLELGDSALYFCASSVGLAGKAKNIQYFGAGTRLSVL.